The 28 T cell receptor beta chains presented below share a single source sample, sequenced in a study of T cells in Graves' hyperthyroidism and ophthalmopathy. Researchers took RNA transcripts and amplified the TCR beta CDR3 regions from them. A first-round RT-PCR of the TCR CDR3 used the HTBI primer set. TCRdb re-called the multiplex PCR reads with MiXCR, one entry per CDR3 protein. In the table there are 500,000 or so distinct CDR3 sequences, roughly 17% of which are singletons. Sequenced: blood. Receptors originate from a woman in her late teens or twenties with Graves' ophthalmopathy.

This clonotype was counted ten times or more. The chain links TRBV12-3 or TRBV12-4 to TRBJ1-2, with 7 bases fitting TRBD1. The CDR3 has 15 amino acids. Trimming removed 5 bases from V and 0 bases from J; junction bases left unmatched: 6. The CDR3 region is CASSQQGIPNYGYTF. In nucleotides, the CDR3 is TGTGCCAGCAGTCAACAGGGGATTCCTAACTATGGCTACACCTTC.

This clonotype was observed at least ten times. This chain links TRBV3-1 with TRBJ1-4; TRBD1 matches at 8 bases. Germline V gene data show CDR1 as LGHDT and CDR2 as YNNKEL (reference sequence). The CDR3 totals 15 residues. J lost 7 bases, V lost 5 bases, and 9 bases had no gene match. Written as DNA, the CDR3 is TGTGCCAGCAGCTACCGGGACAGGTCTGGTGAAAAACTGTTTTTT. This encodes CASSYRDRSGEKLFF.

This clonotype was detected a few times. This chain uses TRBV29-1 with TRBJ2-5, with unresolved D. Germline CDR1 SQVTM, CDR2 ANQGSEA. The ends were cut back, 4 bases at V and 1 base at J, with 7 bases in the middle. The CDR3 totals 12 residues. CDR3 in amino acids: CSVGWSQETQYF. The CDR3 coding sequence is TGCAGCGTTGGGTGGAGCCAAGAGACCCAGTACTTC.

This clonotype was detected only a few times. Here the CDR3 reads CASSLRDRGSNNSPLHF. The DNA for the CDR3 is TGTGCCAGCAGCTTAAGGGACAGGGGGTCTAATAATTCACCCCTCCACTTT. The V call is TRBV7-8, the J call TRBJ1-6; TRBD1 agrees at 11 bases. Looked up from germline, CDR1 is SGHVS and CDR2 is FQNEAQ. Trimming took 2 bases from V and 5 from J; bases not matched to a gene: 5. The CDR3 loop spans 17 amino acids.

Ten or more counts support this clonotype. The chain is built from TRBV28 and TRBJ1-2; 10 nucleotides line up with TRBD1. Germline CDR1 is MDHEN and CDR2 is SYDVKM. The CDR3 extends over 17 amino acids. V shed 6 bases, J shed 3 bases, and the junction held 13 bases outside the gene matches. Here the CDR3 reads CASSNTGTGVEYYGYTF. CDR3 DNA sequence: TGTGCCAGCAGCAACACCGGGACAGGGGTCGAGTACTATGGCTACACCTTC.

This chain joins TRBV4-3 and TRBJ2-3; 8 nucleotides agree with TRBD1. The V gene's germline CDR1 is LGHNA and CDR2 YSLEER. The CDR3 is 14 residues long. After removal of 7 bases from V and 1 base from J, the junction contained 4 bases not matched to a gene. CDR3: CASKQGAGTDTQYF. The CDR3 bases are TGCGCCAGCAAGCAGGGGGCGGGCACAGATACGCAGTATTTT.

Concerning this clonotype: This could be a read error, since a much larger clone is one nucleotide away. The chain employs TRBV11-2 and TRBJ2-3; D is unresolved. Trimming left V 4 bases short and J 7 bases short, with 9 bases between. Germline-derived CDR1 and CDR2 are SGHAT and FQNNGV. This CDR3 has 12 amino acids. The CDR3 region has the DNA TGTGCCAGCAGCTCTATGTTGCATACGCAGTATTTT. The encoded protein is CASSSMLHTQYF.

The chain has TRBV12-3 or TRBV12-4 and TRBJ1-3; 10 positions agree with TRBD1. V shed 1 base, J shed 5 bases, and the junction held 14 bases outside the gene matches. The CDR3 spans 19 residues. The CDR3 region is CASSLEPGTGVTTRNTIYF. The CDR3 coding sequence is TGTGCCAGCAGTTTAGAACCCGGGACAGGGGTAACGACAAGAAACACCATATATTTT.

The genes are TRBV18 and TRBJ2-7; no clear D gene. From germline, CDR1 is KGHSH and CDR2 LQKENI. The ends were cut back, 0 bases at V and 2 bases at J, with 8 bases in the middle. The CDR3 length is 14 residues. The CDR3, as DNA: TGTGCCAGCTCACCACCCGGACCGACCTACGAGCAGTACTTC. This gives the protein CASSPPGPTYEQYF.

This clonotype has ten or more counts. J is TRBJ1-2 and V is TRBV13, with D possibly being TRBD1 (6 bases). V gave up 2 bases and J gave up 3 bases, with 13 bases separating them. This CDR3 has 15 amino acids. The germline V gene encodes CDR1 PRHDT and CDR2 FYEKMQ (reference sequence). In nucleotides, the CDR3 is TGTGCCAGCAGCTTATCTGTGAGGGGGGACTATGGCTACACCTTC. Encoded protein: CASSLSVRGDYGYTF.

The chain employs TRBV3-1 and TRBJ2-3; 7 nucleotides align to TRBD2. Per the germline V gene, CDR1 is LGHDT and CDR2 is YNNKEL (reference sequence). The CDR3 loop spans 17 amino acids. J lost 0 bases, V lost 1 base, and 7 bases had no gene match. The CDR3 is CASSQGSTSDSTDTQYF. In DNA, the CDR3 is TGTGCCAGCAGCCAAGGATCTACTAGCGACAGCACAGATACGCAGTATTTT.

The V call is TRBV19, the J call TRBJ1-5; 8 nucleotides match TRBD1. Germline CDR1 LNHDA, CDR2 SQIVND (reference sequence). CDR3 length: 13 residues. After removal of 6 bases from V and 8 bases from J, the junction contained 6 bases not matched to a gene. The CDR3 spells CASSPDRDKPQHF. Here the CDR3 DNA reads TGTGCCAGTAGCCCGGACAGGGACAAGCCCCAGCATTTT.

The table lists this clonotype with a few counts. The CDR3 DNA follows: TGTGCCAGCAGCCCCCGGGCCTCTCCAATGTCGCAGGGGATCCCAAACAATGAGCAGTTCTTC. Protein product: CASSPRASPMSQGIPNNEQFF. The chain recombines TRBV9 with TRBJ2-1; perhaps TRBD1 as D (6 bases). Deletions cut 4 bases from V and 5 bases from J, with 34 bases between. CDR3 size: 21 residues. Looked up from germline, CDR1 is SGDLS and CDR2 is YYNGEE.

This clonotype has only a few counts. The chain has TRBV6-1 and TRBJ2-2; 10 positions match TRBD1. V shed 4 bases and J 4 bases; nucleotides not matched to a gene: 6. This CDR3 is 16 amino acids long. CDR1 and CDR2 from the germline V gene are MNHNS and SASEGT. The CDR3 DNA reads as TGTGCCAGCAGTGCCGCCGGGACAGGGGTCACCGGGGAGCTGTTTTTT. Translation: CASSAAGTGVTGELFF.

This clonotype was recorded many times. The V and J genes are TRBV11-3 and TRBJ2-7; D unclear. Deletions cut 5 bases from V and 0 bases from J, with 11 bases between. CDR3 length: 14 amino acids. In germline, CDR1 is SGHNT, CDR2 YENEEA. In DNA form, the CDR3 reads TGTGCCAGCAGCCCCGACATCTTCTCCTACGAGCAGTACTTC. This gives the protein CASSPDIFSYEQYF.

This chain connects TRBV10-3 to TRBJ2-2; the D is unclear. V was cut by 3 bases and J by 7 bases, with 3 bases left in between. The CDR3 loop spans 11 amino acids. Per germline, CDR1 ENHRY and CDR2 SYGVKD. In DNA, the CDR3 is TGTGCCATCAGTGACAGCGGGGAGCTGTTTTTT. Amino acid sequence: CAISDSGELFF.

The sample holds many counts of this clonotype. The chain recombines TRBV11-1 with TRBJ2-7, with 8 nucleotides matching TRBD1. The CDR3 extends over 15 amino acids. Losses at the gene ends were 5 bases for V and 2 bases for J; bases not matched to a gene: 8. Germline V gene sequence: CDR1 SGHAT, CDR2 FQDESV (reference sequence). CDR3 protein: CASSQGTGKTYEQYF. The CDR3 nucleotides are TGTGCCAGCAGCCAAGGGACAGGAAAAACCTACGAGCAGTACTTC.

There are a few counts of this clonotype. This rearrangement joins TRBV10-3 to TRBJ1-3; D is uncertain. Trimming removed 4 bases at V and 6 bases at J, with 10 bases between. CDR1 and CDR2 (germline): ENHRY, SYGVKD. The CDR3 has 13 amino acids. The CDR3 DNA sequence: TGTGCCATCAGTGCTAACAGTGAAAACACCATATATTTT. It codes for CAISANSENTIYF.

This chain uses TRBV7-9 with TRBJ1-2; D not resolved. V gave up 3 bases and J gave up 4 bases, with 12 bases separating them. The CDR3 has 14 residues. Per germline, CDR1 SEHNR and CDR2 FQNEAQ (reference sequence). CDR3 sequence reads: CASSLTTSPYGYTF. DNA for the CDR3: TGTGCCAGCAGCTTGACGACCTCTCCCTATGGCTACACCTTC.

This clonotype was counted at least ten times. The chain employs TRBV28 and TRBJ2-4, with D tentatively TRBD1 (6 bases). This CDR3 is built from 15 residues. The germline gives CDR1 MDHEN, CDR2 SYDVKM. Trimming took 5 bases from V and 5 from J, leaving 16 bases between them. CDR3 coding DNA: TGTGCCAGCAGTCCAAACCGGGACATACAAAACATTCAGTACTTC. This gives the protein CASSPNRDIQNIQYF.

This clonotype has only a few counts. CDR3 DNA sequence: TGTGCCAGCAGTGATCCCCCGGCTCAAGAGCAGTTCTTC. The encoded protein is CASSDPPAQEQFF. V gene TRBV2 combines with J gene TRBJ2-1; no definite D call. Per the germline V gene, CDR1 is SNHLY and CDR2 is FYNNEI. The CDR3 totals 13 residues. V was shortened by 3 bases and J by 10 bases, with 13 bases between the two germline ends.

At least ten counts were recorded for this clonotype. The chain joins TRBV7-3 to TRBJ1-3; a weak D match, TRBD1 (5 bases). The germline V and J ends were trimmed by 5 bases and 1 base, with 12 bases remaining between them. This CDR3 region has 15 residues. The germline V gene encodes CDR1 SGHTA and CDR2 FQGTGA. CDR3 in amino acids: CASSAYQGSGNTIYF. The DNA of the CDR3 is TGTGCCAGCAGCGCCTATCAGGGATCTGGAAACACCATATATTTT.

The CDR3 region is CASSLSGGASQPQHF. Written as DNA, the CDR3 is TGTGCCAGCAGTTTATCAGGGGGCGCGAGTCAGCCCCAGCATTTT. This chain connects TRBV27 to TRBJ1-5, with TRBD1 matching over 7 bases. The CDR3 contains 15 residues. V gave up 0 bases and J gave up 6 bases; unmatched junction bases: 5. Germline CDR1 is MNHEY and CDR2 is SMNVEV (reference sequence).

This clonotype was picked up many times. V and J are TRBV28 and TRBJ2-7; TRBD1 is a possible D gene (5 bases). There are 14 residues in the CDR3. Germline V gene data show CDR1 as MDHEN and CDR2 as SYDVKM. Trimming left V 8 bases short and J 9 bases short, with 23 bases between. CDR3 in DNA: TGTGCCAGCCCTAGGGGCAGGGAAGATCTCGGGCAGTACTTC. The encoded protein is CASPRGREDLGQYF. Drawing the rest from reference TRBV28 and TRBJ2-7, the complete variable domain is DVKVTQSSRYLVKRTGEKVFLECVQDMDHENMFWYRQDPGLGLRLIYFSYDVKMKEKGDIPEGYSVSREKKERFSLILESASTNQTSMYLCASPRGREDLGQYFGPGTRLTVT.

This clonotype came up many times. The chain couples TRBV6-2 or TRBV6-3 to TRBJ1-1; D gene unclear. The CDR3 is 14 amino acids. CDR1 and CDR2 from the germline V gene are MNHEY and SVGEGT. The V end was cut by 4 bases, the J end by 1 base, with 10 bases between. The chain's CDR3 is CASSWPGQNTEAFF. As DNA, the CDR3 is TGTGCCAGCAGTTGGCCCGGCCAGAACACTGAAGCTTTCTTT.

This clonotype was recorded a few times. The genes are TRBV27 and TRBJ1-1; D is undetermined. The CDR3 runs 14 residues. Trimming cost V 6 bases and J 1 base, with 12 bases left between them. Per germline, CDR1 MNHEY and CDR2 SMNVEV (reference sequence). The CDR3 protein is CASSLDPSNTEAFF. For the CDR3, the DNA is TGTGCCAGCAGCCTTGACCCGTCGAACACTGAAGCTTTCTTT.

A few counts support this clonotype. J is TRBJ1-1 and V is TRBV15; D perhaps matches TRBD1 (5 bases). CDR3 length: 14 residues. Germline V gene sequence: CDR1 LNHNV, CDR2 YYDKDF (reference sequence). Trimming shortened V by 0 bases and J by 1 base, and 6 bases separated the two germline ends. The CDR3 sequence is CATSREGGNTEAFF. In nucleotides, the CDR3 is TGTGCCACCAGCAGAGAGGGGGGGAACACTGAAGCTTTCTTT.

About this clonotype: The junction departs from germline at one end; a sequencing error may be responsible. The J gene is TRBJ2-1, the V gene TRBV5-1; D is undetermined. CDR1 and CDR2 from the germline V gene are SGHRS and YFSETQ. This CDR3 is built from 13 residues. Written as DNA, the CDR3 is TGCGCCAGCAGCGACGGCTCCAACAATGAGCAGTTCTTC. Translating it yields CASSDGSNNEQFF.